This is a list of T cell receptor beta chains from one sample in a study of read filtering for tumor transcriptome and immune sequencing. One entry per CDR3 protein results from TCRdb running MiXCR on the reads. The table includes roughly 130,000 distinct CDR3 sequences, 13% detected once. The material sequenced was a population of CD138-negative cells sorted from bone marrow. These receptors all stem from a donor over 35 with multiple myeloma. Both conserved end residues are part of each CDR3. Each record gives: V gene, clone size, D gene, J gene, CDR3 DNA, CDR3 protein. The D gene is left open where the match is weak. Clone size is given for some rows only: seen once, a few or many times, or a class if the clone is expanded.

TRBV20-1	many	TRBD2	TRBJ2-3	TGCAGTGCCCGGCTAGCGGGACCAGATACGCAGTATTTT	CSARLAGPDTQYF
TRBV6-1	many	NA	TRBJ1-5	TGTGCCAGCAGTGCCAATTCCCGCCAGGGCCCTCAGCCCCAGCATTTT	CASSANSRQGPQPQHF
TRBV29-1	NA	TRBD1	TRBJ1-1	TGCAGCGTTGCGGGACAGATGAACACTGAAGCTTTCTTT	CSVAGQMNTEAFF
TRBV6-1	many	NA	TRBJ2-6	TGTGCCAGCAGTGACATACACAGGGCTGGGGCCAACGTCCTGACTTTC	CASSDIHRAGANVLTF
TRBV6-6	many	NA	TRBJ2-3	TGTGCCAGCAGTGTCCGGGCCTCAAAGGGTACAGATACGCAGTATTTT	CASSVRASKGTDTQYF
TRBV19	few	TRBD2	TRBJ2-7	TGTGCCAGTAGTGACCAAGGGACTAGCGGTTCCTACGAGCAGTACTTC	CASSDQGTSGSYEQYF
TRBV12-3/TRBV12-4	many	TRBD2	TRBJ2-1	TGTGCCAGCAGTTCCCCAGGGGTAGCGGGGTACAATGAGCAGTTCTTC	CASSSPGVAGYNEQFF
TRBV2	many	TRBD1	TRBJ1-1	TGTGCCAGCAGGGATCGGACAGGGGGCACTGAAGCTTTCTTT	CASRDRTGGTEAFF
TRBV12-3/TRBV12-4	NA	NA	TRBJ1-5	TGTGCCAGCAGTTTAGGGGGGCTTCAGCCCCAGCATTTT	CASSLGGLQPQHF
TRBV9	many	NA	TRBJ1-1	TGTGCCAGCAGCCGTCAGGGTGGCGACACTGAAGCTTTCTTT	CASSRQGGDTEAFF
TRBV6-2/TRBV6-3	few	TRBD1	TRBJ2-2	TGTGCCAGCAGTGCTAACCCGGGACAGGGAACGTTTGGTAGGACCGGGGAGCTGTTTTTT	CASSANPGQGTFGRTGELFF
TRBV20-1	NA	TRBD1	TRBJ1-5	TGCAGTGCTGGCCCCGGACAGGGAAGGCAGCCCCAGCATTTT	CSAGPGQGRQPQHF
TRBV27	many	TRBD1	TRBJ2-1	TGTGCCAGCAGTTTGGGGACAGGAATTCTTGGGAGCTCCTACAATGAGCAGTTCTTC	CASSLGTGILGSSYNEQFF
TRBV5-4	many	TRBD1	TRBJ2-2	TGTGCCAGCAGCATACAGGGGACCGGGGAGCTGTTTTTT	CASSIQGTGELFF
TRBV5-1	NA	NA	TRBJ1-1	TGCGCCAGCAGTAGGGAACCGGCTACTGAAGCTTTCTTT	CASSREPATEAFF
TRBV27	many	NA	TRBJ1-2	TGTGCCAGCAGGGGCAGCGGTAACTATGGCTACACCTTC	CASRGSGNYGYTF
TRBV6-6	many	NA	TRBJ1-2	TGTGCCAGCAGTTACGACGGAATTAACTATGGCTACACCTTC	CASSYDGINYGYTF
TRBV12-3/TRBV12-4	few	TRBD1	TRBJ1-1	TGTGCCAGCAGCTCGGGACAGCTGAGCACTGAAGCTTTCTTT	CASSSGQLSTEAFF
TRBV6-2/TRBV6-3	many	TRBD2	TRBJ2-1	TGTGCCAGCAGTGAAGAGCGGGAGGCGGGATACAATGAGCAGTTCTTC	CASSEEREAGYNEQFF
TRBV6-1	many	TRBD2	TRBJ2-3	TGTGCCAGCAGTGATTGGTCTAGCGGGGGTACTGATACGCAGTATTTT	CASSDWSSGGTDTQYF
TRBV20-1	many	NA	TRBJ1-1	TGCAGTGGGAAGGGGGATGTGAACACTGAAGCTTTCTTT	CSGKGDVNTEAFF
TRBV6-1	NA	TRBD1	TRBJ1-1	TGTGCCAGCAGTAAAAGACAGGGGGTCAACCTGGTCACTGAAGCTTTCTTT	CASSKRQGVNLVTEAFF
TRBV19	few	TRBD1	TRBJ1-5	TGTGCCAGTAGTAAGGGACAGGGGCGAAATCAGCCCCAGCATTTT	CASSKGQGRNQPQHF
TRBV3-1	NA	NA	TRBJ2-7	TGCGCCAGCAGCCAAGATGCCCTCTCCTACGAGCGGTACTTC	CASSQDALSYERYF
TRBV6-2/TRBV6-3	many	TRBD2	TRBJ2-1	TGTGCCAGCAGTTACGGTGGTAGCGGGAGGGCCGGCAATGAGCAGTTCTTC	CASSYGGSGRAGNEQFF
TRBV12-3/TRBV12-4	NA	NA	TRBJ1-4	TGTGCCAGCAGCTTCTCCCAGGGACTGGGGGGTGAAAAACTGTTTTTT	CASSFSQGLGGEKLFF
TRBV20-1	many	TRBD1	TRBJ2-2	TGCAGTGCTTCGGGACAGGGAGCCCGGACCGGGGAGCTGTTTTTT	CSASGQGARTGELFF
TRBV12-3/TRBV12-4	many	NA	TRBJ2-2	TGTGCCAGCAGTCCCCTGGCGAACACCGGGGAGCTGTTTTTT	CASSPLANTGELFF
TRBV3-1	many	TRBD1	TRBJ1-1	TGTGCCAGCAGCCAAGTAAGAGGGGGCGACGCTTTCTTT	CASSQVRGGDAFF
TRBV24-1	few	TRBD1	TRBJ2-3	TGTGCCACAAGAGGACAGGGGGCGCGGGACCGCACAGATACGCAGTATTTT	CATRGQGARDRTDTQYF
TRBV7-9	many	NA	TRBJ1-5	TGTGCCAGCAGCTTAGCACTGGGACAAAGTAATCAGCCCCAGCATTTT	CASSLALGQSNQPQHF
TRBV9	many	TRBD2	TRBJ2-1	TGTGCCAGCAGCGGGGGGTCTAGCGGGAAAAATGAGCAGTTCTTC	CASSGGSSGKNEQFF
TRBV7-2	many	NA	TRBJ1-3	TGTGCCAGCAGCTTAGAGTTGGTGCAGGGACCTGGAAACACCATATATTTT	CASSLELVQGPGNTIYF
TRBV29-1	many	TRBD2	TRBJ2-5	TGCAGCACCAAGCGGGATGAAGAGACCCAGTACTTC	CSTKRDEETQYF
TRBV20-1	many	NA	TRBJ1-5	TGCAGTGCTAGAGATGGGGTTGGTAGCAATCAGCCCCAGCATTTT	CSARDGVGSNQPQHF
TRBV12-5	many	NA	TRBJ1-1	TGTGCTAGTGGTTTGGTAGCGGACAGTGAAGCTTTCTTT	CASGLVADSEAFF
TRBV5-4	NA	TRBD2	TRBJ2-3	TGTGCCAGCAGCTCCGGACTAGCGGGAGCTGCATATACGCAGTATTTT	CASSSGLAGAAYTQYF
TRBV5-1	few	TRBD2	TRBJ2-1	TGCGCCAGCAGCATTAGCGGGAGCTCCTACAATGAGCAGTTCTTC	CASSISGSSYNEQFF
TRBV3-1	many	NA	TRBJ1-2	TGTGCCAGCAGCCAACCCACGACAGGTGGACTCTATGGCTACACCTTC	CASSQPTTGGLYGYTF
TRBV7-8	NA	NA	TRBJ2-1	TGTGCCAGCAGCCCTATCTTAAGCTCCTACAATGAGCAGTTCTTC	CASSPILSSYNEQFF
TRBV15	NA	TRBD1	TRBJ2-5	TGTGCCACCAGCGCTGGACAGGGGGTGCAAGAGACCCAGTACTTC	CATSAGQGVQETQYF
TRBV28	many	NA	TRBJ1-2	TGTGCCAGCAGTTTATCAACAGGCTATGGCTACACCTTC	CASSLSTGYGYTF
TRBV29-1	many	TRBD1	TRBJ2-2	TGCAGCGGGGGGACAGGGGGAATCGGGGAGCTGTTTTTT	CSGGTGGIGELFF
TRBV29-1	many	NA	TRBJ2-5	TGCAGCGTTGGCTCTCCCGGTGAGACCCAGTACTTC	CSVGSPGETQYF
TRBV5-1	many	TRBD2	TRBJ2-1	TGCGCCAGCAGCATGCTAGCGGACTCCTACAATGAGCAGTTCTTC	CASSMLADSYNEQFF